The 28 T cell receptor beta chains below all came from one sample that was sequenced in a study of beta chain features in type 1 diabetes. Their recognized antigens are unknown. Since all of the isolated RNA was reverse transcribed, expressed TCRB transcripts were what got sequenced. Using immunoSEQ multiplex PCR, the repertoire was profiled, and TCRdb retains in-frame clones only, with some absent. The sample contains about 650,000 clones, over 10% of which appear only once. General study findings and limits: TCRB CDR3s were moderately but significantly shorter in Type 1 diabetes patients in all four CD4+ subsets.

The sequenced material came from naive CD4+ T cells from blood. The receptor set was obtained from a man aged 25 to 40 with type 1 diabetes.

In this sample, this clone turned up a few times. The J gene is TRBJ2-7, the V gene TRBV18; 7 positions match TRBD1. The CDR3 contains 14 residues. Germline V gives CDR1 KGHSH, CDR2 LQKENI. Trimming at V came to 8 bases and at J to 3 bases, leaving 10 bases not matched to a gene. The CDR3 region has the DNA TGTGCCAGCACCATTACCGGGACAGACTACGAGCAGTACTTC. The encoded protein is CASTITGTDYEQYF. The full variable domain, completed using reference TRBV18 and TRBJ2-7, is NAGVMQNPRHLVRRRGQEARLRCSPMKGHSHVYWYRQLPEEGLKFMVYLQKENIIDESGMPKERFSAEFPKEGPSILRIQQVVRGDSAAYFCASTITGTDYEQYFGPGTRLTVT.

This chain joins TRBV15 and TRBJ1-1, with D perhaps TRBD1 (5 bases). The germline CDR1 and CDR2 sequences are LNHNV and YYDKDF (reference sequence). V was cut by 3 bases and J by 4 bases, with 15 bases left in between. CDR3 length: 15 amino acids. CDR3 nucleotide sequence: TGTGCCACCAGCAGTGGTACGAGGGGTATCACTGAAGCTTTCTTT. It encodes CATSSGTRGITEAFF.

The chain joins TRBV2 to TRBJ1-1, with 8 bases fitting TRBD1. The CDR3 is made up of 15 amino acids. Trimming cost V 3 bases and J 3 bases; bases outside gene matches: 6. Germline-derived CDR1 and CDR2 are SNHLY and FYNNEI. CDR3 coding DNA: TGTGCCAGCAGTGACTCACAGGGGGGGGACACTGAAGCTTTCTTT. Residues: CASSDSQGGDTEAFF.

The genes are TRBV19 and TRBJ1-2; no reliable D call. The germline gives CDR1 LNHDA, CDR2 SQIVND (reference sequence). V was shortened by 5 bases and J by 2 bases, with 15 bases between the two germline ends. This CDR3 has 15 residues. CDR3 in amino acids: CASSPYGGTNYGYTF. CDR3 DNA sequence: TGTGCCAGTAGTCCCTATGGTGGTACCAACTATGGCTACACCTTC.

This clone came up a few times. This chain joins TRBV9 and TRBJ1-2; 9 bases map to TRBD1. Unmatched junction bases numbered 4, after V lost 3 bases and J lost 4 bases. The CDR3 has 14 amino acids. Germline loops: CDR1 SGDLS, CDR2 YYNGEE. The CDR3 sequence: CASSGDRAPYGYTF. DNA of the CDR3: TGTGCCAGCAGCGGGGACAGGGCTCCCTATGGCTACACCTTC.

The genes are TRBV18 and TRBJ1-2, with D tentatively TRBD1 (6 bases). The CDR3 runs 15 residues. CDR1 and CDR2 from the germline V gene are KGHSH and LQKENI. Trimming pared 3 bases from V and 5 bases from J, leaving 16 bases between. The CDR3: CASSPETGPLYGYTF. The CDR3 DNA follows: TGTGCCAGCTCACCGGAAACAGGGCCCCTTTATGGCTACACCTTC. The variable domain in full, completed from reference TRBV18 and TRBJ1-2, reads NAGVMQNPRHLVRRRGQEARLRCSPMKGHSHVYWYRQLPEEGLKFMVYLQKENIIDESGMPKERFSAEFPKEGPSILRIQQVVRGDSAAYFCASSPETGPLYGYTFGSGTRLTVV.

The chain combines TRBV5-1 with TRBJ2-1; D call uncertain. The germline V and J ends were trimmed by 0 bases and 5 bases, with 6 bases remaining between them. CDR3 length: 13 residues. The V gene's germline CDR1 is SGHRS and CDR2 YFSETQ. CDR3 bases: TGCGCCAGCAGCTTGGCAACCAACAATGAGCAGTTCTTC. The encoded protein is CASSLATNNEQFF.

The rearrangement joins TRBV29-1 to TRBJ2-7; D is perhaps TRBD2 (5 bases). CDR3 length equals 13 residues. V gave up 7 bases and J gave up 0 bases, with 13 bases separating them. Germline CDR1 SQVTM, CDR2 ANQGSEA. CDR3 residues: CSAKDFPSYEQYF. DNA for the CDR3: TGCAGCGCTAAGGACTTTCCCTCCTACGAGCAGTACTTC.

Worth noting for this clone: Other DNA sequences in this specimen translate into the identical CDR3. J is TRBJ2-7 and V is TRBV18; D is unresolved. Trimming cost V 6 bases and J 0 bases, with 3 bases left between them. Per germline, CDR1 KGHSH and CDR2 LQKENI. The CDR3 has 11 amino acids. The CDR3 nucleotides read TGTGCCAGCTCGCTCTCCTACGAGCAGTACTTC. Its protein product is CASSLSYEQYF.

The rearrangement joins TRBV7-9 to TRBJ1-2; D gene unclear. Germline values: CDR1 SEHNR, CDR2 FQNEAQ (reference sequence). Trimming pared 5 bases from V and 0 bases from J, leaving 7 bases between. This CDR3 is built from 13 residues. The DNA for the CDR3 is TGTGCCAGCAGCGACGAGACTAACTATGGCTACACCTTC. This translates into CASSDETNYGYTF.

The chain couples TRBV5-8 to TRBJ1-5; 7 bases match TRBD1. This CDR3 has 15 residues. V shed 6 bases, J shed 2 bases, and the junction held 8 bases outside the gene matches. Germline V lookup: CDR1 SGHTS, CDR2 YDEGEE. The CDR3, as DNA: TGTGCCAGCACCCGCGAGGGACAGCGCAATCAGCCCCAGCATTTT. Its protein is CASTREGQRNQPQHF.

The chain joins TRBV25-1 to TRBJ1-5, with 9 nucleotides matching TRBD1. This CDR3 comprises 15 residues. Germline V CDR1 and CDR2: MGHDK, SYGVNS. Germline trimming cut 3 bases from V and 6 bases from J; bases unmatched to any gene: 6. The CDR3 DNA reads TGTGCCAGCAGTGATCAGACAGGGGGAGGTCAGCCCCAGCATTTT. It codes for CASSDQTGGGQPQHF.

This clone turned up a few times. The rearrangement joins TRBV7-2 to TRBJ2-5; TRBD2 matches 9 bases. The CDR3 loop spans 14 amino acids. CDR1 and CDR2 from the germline V gene are SGHTA and FQGNSA. The ends lost 5 bases at V and 4 bases at J; junction bases unmatched: 5. DNA of the CDR3: TGTGCCAGCAGCCCGCGGGGGGGCGTAGAGACCCAGTACTTC. Encoded protein: CASSPRGGVETQYF.

The chain uses TRBV9 and TRBJ2-1, with D tentatively TRBD1 or TRBD2 (5 bases each). V was pared by 0 bases and J by 10 bases, with 17 bases between. The CDR3 covers 15 residues. Germline loops: CDR1 SGDLS, CDR2 YYNGEE. Here the CDR3 DNA reads TGTGCCAGCAGCGTAGAGAGGGGAATATTGAGCGAGCAGTTCTTC. Its translation is CASSVERGILSEQFF.

On this clone: At one end, the junction sequence differs from germline, possibly due to a read error. This chain links TRBV15 with TRBJ2-4; 9 bases agree with TRBD1. The germline V gene has CDR1 LNHNV and CDR2 YYDKDF (reference sequence). This CDR3 has 17 residues. The CDR3 DNA sequence: TGTGCCACCAGCCGAGACAGGGGGTCCATAGCCAAAAACATTCAGTACTTC. It encodes CATSRDRGSIAKNIQYF.

This clone was observed a few times. This chain links TRBV7-8 with TRBJ2-6; TRBD2 matches at 8 bases. Trimming took 5 bases from V and 0 from J; bases not matched to a gene: 12. Germline loops: CDR1 SGHVS, CDR2 FQNEAQ. The CDR3 contains 19 residues. The CDR3 sequence is CASSLRGRGATSGANVLTF. Here the CDR3 DNA reads TGTGCCAGCAGCCTACGAGGGCGGGGGGCAACCTCTGGGGCCAACGTCCTGACTTTC.

This clone was detected only a few times. V usage is TRBV30 and J usage is TRBJ2-6; D remains unclear. The V gene's germline CDR1 is GTSNPN and CDR2 SVGIG (reference sequence). Trimming shortened V by 7 bases and J by 4 bases, and 17 bases separated the two germline ends. The CDR3 runs 15 residues. The DNA for the CDR3 is TGTGCCTCACCCCCACCAACGGCGGGGGCCAACGTCCTGACTTTC. Its translation: CASPPPTAGANVLTF.

The chain employs TRBV9 and TRBJ2-3, with 7 bases lining up with TRBD2. The V gene end was trimmed by 4 bases and the J gene end by 2 bases; junction bases not matched to a gene: 13. This CDR3 has 17 amino acids. CDR1 is SGDLS, CDR2 YYNGEE, per germline. The CDR3, as DNA: TGTGCCAGCAGCCCAGAGGCGTGGGGGGGTGCCACAGATACGCAGTATTTT. Its translation is CASSPEAWGGATDTQYF.

The chain links TRBV5-6 to TRBJ1-1, with D unclear. Trimming pared 2 bases from V and 8 bases from J, leaving 13 bases between. The CDR3 has 13 residues. Germline V gives CDR1 SGHDT, CDR2 YYEEEE. The CDR3 DNA is TGTGCCAGCAGCTTCTGGGAGAGGACCGAAGCTTTCTTT. Amino acid sequence: CASSFWERTEAFF.

This clone was counted a few times. V is TRBV19 and J is TRBJ1-5; 9 bases agree with TRBD1. Germline values: CDR1 LNHDA, CDR2 SQIVND (reference sequence). CDR3 length: 14 amino acids. Trimming cost V 5 bases and J 6 bases; bases outside gene matches: 5. CDR3 DNA: TGTGCCAGTAGTGGTACAGGGGGCCGTCAGCCCCAGCATTTT. The encoded protein is CASSGTGGRQPQHF.

With regard to this clone: Within the sample, other DNA sequences also encode this same CDR3. V and J are TRBV28 and TRBJ1-2; TRBD1 aligns across 7 bases. CDR3 size: 13 residues. The trim removed 5 bases at V and 2 bases at J, leaving 2 bases unmatched. In germline, CDR1 is MDHEN, CDR2 SYDVKM. Here the CDR3 DNA reads TGTGCCAGCAGTCTGGGACAGAACTATGGCTACACCTTC. Translating gives CASSLGQNYGYTF.

The chain links TRBV7-2 to TRBJ2-3; TRBD2 matches 7 bases. The germline gives CDR1 SGHTA, CDR2 FQGNSA. This CDR3 has 15 residues. The ends lost 2 bases at V and 2 bases at J; junction bases unmatched: 4. The DNA of the CDR3 is TGTGCCAGCAGCTTACGGGACTACCTCACAGATACGCAGTATTTT. It encodes CASSLRDYLTDTQYF.

This clone was seen a handful of times. The rearrangement links TRBV6-6 to TRBJ1-3; TRBD1 matches at 7 bases. V lost 6 bases, J lost 0 bases, and 5 bases stayed unmatched. From germline, CDR1 is MNHNY and CDR2 SVGAGI (reference sequence). This CDR3 contains 15 residues. The CDR3: CASRLQGTSGNTIYF. CDR3 coding DNA: TGTGCCAGCAGATTACAGGGGACCTCTGGAAACACCATATATTTT.

This chain links TRBV11-1 with TRBJ1-1, with D uncertain. The CDR3 is 14 residues long. Germline V gene sequence: CDR1 SGHAT, CDR2 FQDESV (reference sequence). V was shortened by 3 bases and J by 1 base, with 9 bases between the two germline ends. CDR3 sequence: CASSFGTANTEAFF. As DNA, the CDR3 is TGTGCCAGCAGCTTCGGAACAGCGAACACTGAAGCTTTCTTT.

This clone was detected only a few times. The rearrangement uses TRBV5-4 and TRBJ2-1; TRBD2 matches 8 bases. Trimming removed 2 bases from V and 4 bases from J; junction bases left unmatched: 2. The CDR3 is 14 residues long. CDR1 is SGHNT and CDR2 is YYREEE in the germline V gene (reference sequence). CDR3 in amino acids: CASSFPGGYNEQFF. CDR3 nucleotides: TGTGCCAGCAGCTTTCCGGGGGGGTACAATGAGCAGTTCTTC.

This clone has more than one count but fewer than ten. The chain combines TRBV10-3 with TRBJ2-5; no clear D. The CDR3 runs 15 residues. CDR1 ENHRY and CDR2 SYGVKD come from the germline V gene. Trimming cost V 3 bases and J 4 bases, with 15 bases left between them. CDR3 region: CAISEAQRVGETQYF. The CDR3 DNA is TGTGCCATCAGTGAAGCACAGAGAGTCGGAGAGACCCAGTACTTC.

There are a few counts of this clone. J is TRBJ2-7 and V is TRBV18; possible D gene TRBD2, 6 bases. CDR3 length: 15 amino acids. V was trimmed by 3 bases and J by 2 bases, leaving 14 bases between them. Germline-derived CDR1 and CDR2 are KGHSH and LQKENI. CDR3 coding DNA: TGTGCCAGCTCACCTGGGCGGGACGGGGCCTACGAGCAGTACTTC. Encoded protein: CASSPGRDGAYEQYF.

This clone was counted only a few times. A read error may produce the germline difference seen at one junction end. The chain joins TRBV7-7 to TRBJ2-5; 12 bases map to TRBD1. The CDR3 extends over 16 amino acids. Germline-derived CDR1 and CDR2 are SSHAT and FNYEAQ (reference sequence). CDR3: CASSMGTGGFGETQYF. The DNA of the CDR3 is TGTGCTAGCAGCATGGGGACAGGGGGCTTCGGGGAGACCCAGTACTTC.